These 2 T cell receptor beta chains were sequenced from one sample in a study of blood T cell repertoires in COVID-19. TCRdb's copy holds only in-frame clones and misses some; the assay was immunoSEQ multiplex PCR. The data show more than 130,000 clones, almost 90% seen once. Sequenced material: peripheral blood. The receptors were gathered from a man aged 50 to 60 with active or convalescent COVID-19.

The table lists this clone with a few counts. V usage is TRBV5-6 and J usage is TRBJ1-2; the match to TRBD1 covers 12 bases. This CDR3 comprises 15 residues. Looked up from germline, CDR1 is SGHDT and CDR2 is YYEEEE. V lost 2 bases and J lost 5; bases outside the gene matches: 4. This CDR3 is CASSFGTGGLYGYTF. The DNA of the CDR3 is TGTGCCAGCAGCTTCGGGACAGGGGGCTTGTATGGCTACACCTTC.

The genes are TRBV1 and TRBJ2-1; TRBD2, the table's D call, lacks a check against the DNA. TRBV1 is assigned pseudogene status. This CDR3 is built from 16 residues. CDR3 nucleotide sequence: TGCACCAGCAGCCAAGATTCAAGCGGGGGGGCCAATGAGCAGTTCTTC. Translated: CTSSQDSSGGANEQFF.